This T cell receptor beta chain emerged from a study of blood T cells in healthy people across ages. Turning to the study itself: The capture of about one barcoded beta molecule per two T cells was achieved by template switching.

This CDR3 region has 13 residues. Germline CDR1 SGHDT, CDR2 YYEEEE. The study's findings and limits: Per million T cells, the diversity of TCR beta decreased roughly linearly as age advanced.

A remark on this clonotype: Its antigen is unknown.

A J-beta primer mix and a sample-barcoded 5' primer were used in a second PCR of about 7 to 11 cycles. TCRdb re-called the 5' RACE reads with MiXCR, one entry per CDR3 protein. The table has hundreds of thousands of distinct CDR3 sequences, 40% to 60% seen once. V gene TRBV5-6 combines with J gene TRBJ2-5, with TRBD1 as a possible D gene (5 bases). The DNA matches TRBJ2-7 better at its end, which makes the J call doubtful. Sequencing was performed on blood. This TCR was sampled from a man between 25 and 39 years old in good health. The CDR3 is CASSLAGRAEQYF. The CDR3 coding sequence is TGTGCCAGCAGCTTGGCGGGCAGGGCCGAGCAGTACTTC.